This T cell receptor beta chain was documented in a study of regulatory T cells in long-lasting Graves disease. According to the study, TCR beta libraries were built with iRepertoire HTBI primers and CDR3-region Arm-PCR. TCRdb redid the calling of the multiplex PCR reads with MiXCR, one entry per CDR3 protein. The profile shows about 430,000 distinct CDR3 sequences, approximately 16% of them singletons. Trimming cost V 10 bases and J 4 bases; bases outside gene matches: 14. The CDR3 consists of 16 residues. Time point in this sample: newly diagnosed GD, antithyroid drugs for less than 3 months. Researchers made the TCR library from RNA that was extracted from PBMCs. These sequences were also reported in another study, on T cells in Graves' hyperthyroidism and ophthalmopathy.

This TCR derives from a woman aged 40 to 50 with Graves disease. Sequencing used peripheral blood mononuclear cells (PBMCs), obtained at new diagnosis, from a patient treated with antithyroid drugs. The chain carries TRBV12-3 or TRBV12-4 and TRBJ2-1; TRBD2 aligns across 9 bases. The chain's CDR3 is CAKPRRGGGCYNEQFF. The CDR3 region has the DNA TGTGCCAAACCAAGGCGGGGGGGAGGGTGTTACAATGAGCAGTTCTTC.